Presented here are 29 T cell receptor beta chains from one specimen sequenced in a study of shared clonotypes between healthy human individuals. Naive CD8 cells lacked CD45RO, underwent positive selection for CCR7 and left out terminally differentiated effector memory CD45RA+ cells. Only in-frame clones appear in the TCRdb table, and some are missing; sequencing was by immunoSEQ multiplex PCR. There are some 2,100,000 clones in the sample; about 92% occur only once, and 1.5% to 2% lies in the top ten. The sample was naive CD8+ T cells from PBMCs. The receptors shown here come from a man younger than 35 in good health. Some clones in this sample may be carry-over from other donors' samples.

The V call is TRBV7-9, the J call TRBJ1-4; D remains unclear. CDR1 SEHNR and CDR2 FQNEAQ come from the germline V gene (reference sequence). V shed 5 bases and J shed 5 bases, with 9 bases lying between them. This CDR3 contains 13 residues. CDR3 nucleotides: TGTGCCAGCAGCACCACGGGGAATGAAAAACTGTTTTTT. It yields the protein CASSTTGNEKLFF.

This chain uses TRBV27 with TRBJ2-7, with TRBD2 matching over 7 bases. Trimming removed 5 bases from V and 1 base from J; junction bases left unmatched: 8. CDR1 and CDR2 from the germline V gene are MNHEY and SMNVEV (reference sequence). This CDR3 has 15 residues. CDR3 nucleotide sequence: TGTGCCAGCAGTGCGCTAGCGGCCCTTTCCTACGAGCAGTACTTC. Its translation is CASSALAALSYEQYF.

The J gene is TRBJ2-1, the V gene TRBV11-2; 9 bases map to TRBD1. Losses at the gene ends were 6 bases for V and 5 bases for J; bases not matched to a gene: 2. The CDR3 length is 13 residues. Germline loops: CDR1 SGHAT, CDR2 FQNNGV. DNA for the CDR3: TGTGCCAGCAGTGGGACAGGGAACAATGAGCAGTTCTTC. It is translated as CASSGTGNNEQFF.

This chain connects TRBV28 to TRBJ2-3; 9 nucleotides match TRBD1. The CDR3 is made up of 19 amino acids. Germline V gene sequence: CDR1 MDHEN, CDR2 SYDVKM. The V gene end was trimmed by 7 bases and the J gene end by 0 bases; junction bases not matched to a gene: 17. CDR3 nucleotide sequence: TGTGCCAGCACTCCTGGGGGACAGGGCATTTCATTAAGCACAGATACGCAGTATTTT. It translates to CASTPGGQGISLSTDTQYF.

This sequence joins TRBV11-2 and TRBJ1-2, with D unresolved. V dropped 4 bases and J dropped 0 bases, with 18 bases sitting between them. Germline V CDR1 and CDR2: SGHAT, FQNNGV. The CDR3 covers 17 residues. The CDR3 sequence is CASSSGPLPGPNYGYTF. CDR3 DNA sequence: TGTGCCAGCAGCTCCGGACCCCTCCCGGGTCCTAACTATGGCTACACCTTC.

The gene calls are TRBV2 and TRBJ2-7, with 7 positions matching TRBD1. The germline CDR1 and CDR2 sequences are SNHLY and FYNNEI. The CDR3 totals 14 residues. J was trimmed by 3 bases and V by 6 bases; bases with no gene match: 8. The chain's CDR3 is CASRHRDRFYEQYF. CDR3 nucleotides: TGTGCCAGCAGGCACCGGGACAGATTCTACGAGCAGTACTTC.

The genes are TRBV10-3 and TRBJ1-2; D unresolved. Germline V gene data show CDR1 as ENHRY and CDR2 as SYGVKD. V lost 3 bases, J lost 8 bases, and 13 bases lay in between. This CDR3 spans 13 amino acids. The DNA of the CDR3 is TGTGCCATCAGTGATACAGTACTCTGGGGCTACACCTTC. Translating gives CAISDTVLWGYTF.

This CDR3 reads CASSGQELYEQYF. The CDR3 nucleotides read TGTGCCAGCTCGGGACAGGAACTCTACGAGCAGTACTTC. The rearrangement uses TRBV18 and TRBJ2-7, with TRBD1 matching 8 bases. Trimming cost V 6 bases and J 3 bases; bases outside gene matches: 4. The CDR3 has 13 residues. Germline-derived CDR1 and CDR2 are KGHSH and LQKENI.

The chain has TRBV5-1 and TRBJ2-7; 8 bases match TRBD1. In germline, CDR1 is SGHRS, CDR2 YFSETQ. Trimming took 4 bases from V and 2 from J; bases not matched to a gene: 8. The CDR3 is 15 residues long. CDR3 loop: CASSNRGEDPYEQYF. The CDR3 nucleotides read TGCGCCAGCAGCAACAGGGGGGAAGACCCCTACGAGCAGTACTTC.

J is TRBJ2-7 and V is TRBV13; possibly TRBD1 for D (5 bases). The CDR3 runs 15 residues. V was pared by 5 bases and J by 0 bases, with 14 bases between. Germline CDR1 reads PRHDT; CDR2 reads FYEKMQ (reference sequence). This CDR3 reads CASSPRTISSYEQYF. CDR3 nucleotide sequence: TGTGCCAGCAGCCCTAGGACAATCAGCTCCTACGAGCAGTACTTC.

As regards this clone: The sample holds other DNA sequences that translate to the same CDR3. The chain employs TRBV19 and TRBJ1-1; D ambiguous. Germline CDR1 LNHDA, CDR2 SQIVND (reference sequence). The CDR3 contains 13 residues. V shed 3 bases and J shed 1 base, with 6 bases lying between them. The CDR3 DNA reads TGTGCCAGTAGTATGTCAGGGAACACTGAAGCTTTCTTT. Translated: CASSMSGNTEAFF. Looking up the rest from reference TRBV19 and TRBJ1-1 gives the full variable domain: DGGITQSPKYLFRKEGQNVTLSCEQNLNHDAMYWYRQDPGQGLRLIYYSQIVNDFQKGDIAEGYSVSREKKESFPLTVTSAQKNPTAFYLCASSMSGNTEAFFGQGTRLTVV.

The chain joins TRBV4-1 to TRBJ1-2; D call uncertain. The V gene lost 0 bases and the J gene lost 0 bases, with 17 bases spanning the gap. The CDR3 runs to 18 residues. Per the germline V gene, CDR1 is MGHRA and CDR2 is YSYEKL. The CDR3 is CASSQDRAGVFANYGYTF. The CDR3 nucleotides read TGCGCCAGCAGCCAAGATCGGGCCGGGGTTTTTGCTAACTATGGCTACACCTTC.

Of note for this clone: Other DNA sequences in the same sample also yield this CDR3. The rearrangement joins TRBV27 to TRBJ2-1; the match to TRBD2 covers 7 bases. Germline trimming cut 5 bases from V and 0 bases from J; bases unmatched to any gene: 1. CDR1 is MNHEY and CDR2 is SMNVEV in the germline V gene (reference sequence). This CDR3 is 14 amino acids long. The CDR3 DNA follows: TGTGCCAGCAGTCTAGCGGACTCCTACAATGAGCAGTTCTTC. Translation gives CASSLADSYNEQFF.

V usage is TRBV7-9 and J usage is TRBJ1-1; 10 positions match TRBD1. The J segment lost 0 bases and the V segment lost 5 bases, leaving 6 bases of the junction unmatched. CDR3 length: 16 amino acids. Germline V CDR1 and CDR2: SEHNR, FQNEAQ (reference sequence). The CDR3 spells CASSPPGQGMNTEAFF. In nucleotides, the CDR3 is TGTGCCAGCAGCCCACCGGGACAGGGGATGAACACTGAAGCTTTCTTT.

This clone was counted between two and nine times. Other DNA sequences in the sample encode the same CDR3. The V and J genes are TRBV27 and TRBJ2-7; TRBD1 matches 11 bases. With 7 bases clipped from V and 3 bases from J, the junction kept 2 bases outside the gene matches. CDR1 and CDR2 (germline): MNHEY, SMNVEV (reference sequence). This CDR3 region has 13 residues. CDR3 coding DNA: TGTGCCAGCATAGGGACAGGGGGCTACGAGCAGTACTTC. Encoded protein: CASIGTGGYEQYF.

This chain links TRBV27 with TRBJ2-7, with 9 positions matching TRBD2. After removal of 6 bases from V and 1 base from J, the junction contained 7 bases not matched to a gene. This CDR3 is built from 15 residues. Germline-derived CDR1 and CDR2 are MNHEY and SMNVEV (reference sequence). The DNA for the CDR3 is TGTGCCAGCAGCCTGATAGCGGGAGCTTCCTACGAGCAGTACTTC. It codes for CASSLIAGASYEQYF.

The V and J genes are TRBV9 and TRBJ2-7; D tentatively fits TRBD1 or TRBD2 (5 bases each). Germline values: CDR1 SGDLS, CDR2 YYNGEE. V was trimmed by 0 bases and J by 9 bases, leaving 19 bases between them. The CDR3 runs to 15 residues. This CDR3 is CASSVGGTAPTGQYF. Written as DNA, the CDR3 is TGTGCCAGCAGCGTAGGTGGGACGGCCCCGACTGGGCAGTACTTC.

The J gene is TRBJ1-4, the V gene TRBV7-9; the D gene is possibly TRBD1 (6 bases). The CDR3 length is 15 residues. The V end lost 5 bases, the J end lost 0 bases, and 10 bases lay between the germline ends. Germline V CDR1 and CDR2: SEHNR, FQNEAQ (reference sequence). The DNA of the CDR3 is TGTGCCAGCAGCCTAGGACAGTCAACTAATGAAAAACTGTTTTTT. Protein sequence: CASSLGQSTNEKLFF.

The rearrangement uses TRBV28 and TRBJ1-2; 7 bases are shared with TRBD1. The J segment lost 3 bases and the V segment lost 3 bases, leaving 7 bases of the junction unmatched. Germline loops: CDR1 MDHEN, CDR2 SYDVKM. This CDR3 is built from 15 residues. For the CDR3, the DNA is TGTGCCAGCAGTTTGGTTCAGGGGGATTACTATGGCTACACCTTC. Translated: CASSLVQGDYYGYTF.

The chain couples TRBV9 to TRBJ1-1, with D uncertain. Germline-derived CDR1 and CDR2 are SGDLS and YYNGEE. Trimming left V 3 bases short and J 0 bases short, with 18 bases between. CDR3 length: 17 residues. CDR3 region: CASSAVNSQQVNTEAFF. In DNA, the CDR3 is TGTGCCAGCAGCGCCGTAAACTCCCAGCAGGTGAACACTGAAGCTTTCTTT.

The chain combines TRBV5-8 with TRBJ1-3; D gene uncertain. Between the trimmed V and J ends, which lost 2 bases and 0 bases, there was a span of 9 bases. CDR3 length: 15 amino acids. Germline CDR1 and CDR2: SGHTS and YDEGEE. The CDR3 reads CASSFYGNSGNTIYF. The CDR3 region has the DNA TGTGCCAGCAGCTTTTACGGGAACTCTGGAAACACCATATATTTT.

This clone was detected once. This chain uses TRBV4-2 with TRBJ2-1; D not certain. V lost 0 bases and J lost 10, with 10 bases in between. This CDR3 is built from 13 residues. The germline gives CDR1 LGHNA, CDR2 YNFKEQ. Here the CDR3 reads CASSQESFWEQFF. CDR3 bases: TGTGCCAGCAGCCAAGAATCCTTTTGGGAGCAGTTCTTC.

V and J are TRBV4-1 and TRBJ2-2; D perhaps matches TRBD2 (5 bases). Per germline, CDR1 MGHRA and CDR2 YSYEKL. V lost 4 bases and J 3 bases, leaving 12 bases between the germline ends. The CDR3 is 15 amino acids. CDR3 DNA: TGCGCCAGCAGCCTGGACTCTCCCCACACCGGGGAGCTGTTTTTT. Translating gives CASSLDSPHTGELFF.

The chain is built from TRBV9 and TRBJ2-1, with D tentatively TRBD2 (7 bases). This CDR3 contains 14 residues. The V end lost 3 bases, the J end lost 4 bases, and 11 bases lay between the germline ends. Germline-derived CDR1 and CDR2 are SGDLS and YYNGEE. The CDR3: CASSEGGGYNEQFF. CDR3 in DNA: TGTGCCAGCAGCGAGGGAGGGGGTTACAATGAGCAGTTCTTC.

This chain's CDR3 is CASRGQGDEQYF. The CDR3 bases are TGTGCCAGCCGAGGACAGGGGGACGAGCAGTACTTC. V gene TRBV5-4 combines with J gene TRBJ2-7; 10 nucleotides align to TRBD1. The V gene end was trimmed by 7 bases and the J gene end by 5 bases; junction bases not matched to a gene: 3. The V gene's germline CDR1 is SGHNT and CDR2 YYREEE (reference sequence). This CDR3 spans 12 amino acids. The full variable domain, in which reference TRBV5-4 and TRBJ2-7 provide the parts outside the CDR3, is ETGVTQSPTHLIKTRGQQVTLRCSSQSGHNTVSWYQQALGQGPQFIFQYYREEENGRGNFPPRFSGLQFPNYSSELNVNALELDDSALYLCASRGQGDEQYFGPGTRLTVT.

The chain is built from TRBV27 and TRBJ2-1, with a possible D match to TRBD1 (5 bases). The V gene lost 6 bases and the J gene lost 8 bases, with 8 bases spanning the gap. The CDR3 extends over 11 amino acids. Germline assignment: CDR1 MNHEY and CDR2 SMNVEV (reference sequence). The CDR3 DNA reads TGTGCCAGCAGGGCAGGGCATGAGCAGTTCTTC. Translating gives CASRAGHEQFF.

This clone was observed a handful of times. Here the CDR3 reads CASSRSWGEDTEAFF. CDR3 DNA: TGTGCCAGCAGCCGTAGTTGGGGAGAAGACACTGAAGCTTTCTTT. J is TRBJ1-1 and V is TRBV28, with D unresolved. In germline, CDR1 is MDHEN, CDR2 SYDVKM. This CDR3 region has 15 residues. V lost 6 bases and J lost 3, with 17 bases in between.

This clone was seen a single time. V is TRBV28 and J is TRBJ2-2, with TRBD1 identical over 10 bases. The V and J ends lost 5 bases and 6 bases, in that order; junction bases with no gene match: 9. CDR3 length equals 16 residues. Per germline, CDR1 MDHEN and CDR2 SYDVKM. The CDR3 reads CASSKIGTGVAGELFF. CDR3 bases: TGTGCCAGCAGTAAAATCGGGACAGGGGTGGCCGGGGAGCTGTTTTTT.

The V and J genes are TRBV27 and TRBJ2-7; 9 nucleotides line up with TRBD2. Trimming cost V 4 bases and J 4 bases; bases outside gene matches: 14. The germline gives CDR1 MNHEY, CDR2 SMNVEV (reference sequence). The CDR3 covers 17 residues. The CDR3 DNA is TGTGCCAGCAGTTGGTTGTCAGCGGGAGGACCATTTTACGAGCAGTACTTC. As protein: CASSWLSAGGPFYEQYF.